A single sample gave rise to the 18 T cell receptor beta chains below, sequenced in a study of blood T cell repertoires in COVID-19. Profiled with immunoSEQ multiplex PCR; TCRdb holds only in-frame clones, not every one. The sample lists around 500,000 clones, approximately 83% seen once, with roughly 3.2% in the top ten. Sequencing was done on a sample of peripheral blood. All receptors derive from a human donor in a cohort sampled during active COVID-19.

The V and J genes are TRBV7-3 and TRBJ2-1, with TRBD1 identical over 9 bases. This CDR3 has 15 residues. Looked up from germline, CDR1 is SGHTA and CDR2 is FQGTGA. V shed 3 bases and J 1 base; nucleotides not matched to a gene: 1. CDR3 coding DNA: TGTGCCAGCAGCTTCGACAGGGGGTCCTACAATGAGCAGTTCTTC. Its translation: CASSFDRGSYNEQFF. Full variable domain (missing parts from reference TRBV7-3 and TRBJ2-1): GAGVSQTPSNKVTEKGKYVELRCDPISGHTALYWYRQSLGQGPEFLIYFQGTGAADDSGLPNDRFFAVRPEGSVSTLKIQRTERGDSAVYLCASSFDRGSYNEQFFGPGTRLTVL.

The chain combines TRBV14 with TRBJ1-1; D remains unclear. The V end was cut by 6 bases, the J end by 6 bases, with 11 bases between. The V gene's germline CDR1 is SGHDN and CDR2 FVKESK. The CDR3 extends over 12 amino acids. The CDR3 coding sequence is TGTGCCAGCAGTCTCAGGTTATCTGAAGCTTTCTTT. Translation gives CASSLRLSEAFF.

The rearrangement uses TRBV19 and TRBJ1-5; D unresolved. Germline-derived CDR1 and CDR2 are LNHDA and SQIVND (reference sequence). Trimming cost V 5 bases and J 4 bases, with 9 bases left between them. This CDR3 region has 13 residues. CDR3 in DNA: TGTGCCAGTAGTGCCCTTAGAAATCAGCCCCAGCATTTT. This codes for CASSALRNQPQHF.

The V gene is TRBV28, the J gene TRBJ2-7; tentative D call: TRBD1 (5 bases). V was trimmed by 3 bases and J by 3 bases, leaving 15 bases between them. Germline V gene data show CDR1 as MDHEN and CDR2 as SYDVKM. The CDR3 extends over 15 amino acids. The CDR3 loop reads CASSFRPGPNYEQYF. In DNA, the CDR3 is TGTGCCAGCAGTTTTCGCCCAGGGCCCAACTACGAGCAGTACTTC.

The V call is TRBV18, the J call TRBJ2-7; a weak D match, TRBD2 (6 bases). Trimming stripped 0 bases from V and 5 bases from J, with 8 bases between. The CDR3 spans 13 residues. CDR1 KGHSH and CDR2 LQKENI come from the germline V gene. CDR3 bases: TGTGCCAGCTCACCACCATCGGGGGACGAGCAGTACTTC. It specifies CASSPPSGDEQYF.

This clone came up once. The chain joins TRBV24-1 to TRBJ2-3, with TRBD1 as a possible D gene (6 bases). This CDR3 contains 17 residues. Per germline, CDR1 KGHDR and CDR2 SFDVKD. Trimming pared 4 bases from V and 2 bases from J, leaving 18 bases between. The CDR3 here is CATSDAWLRDNTDTQYF. CDR3 sequence (DNA): TGTGCCACCAGTGACGCCTGGCTCCGGGACAACACAGATACGCAGTATTTT.

V and J are TRBV19 and TRBJ1-2; TRBD1 aligns across 7 bases. Germline CDR1 reads LNHDA; CDR2 reads SQIVND (reference sequence). This CDR3 contains 13 residues. The ends lost 5 bases at V and 8 bases at J; junction bases unmatched: 8. The CDR3 here is CASSLDRWGGYTF. The CDR3 nucleotides read TGTGCCAGTAGTCTGGACAGGTGGGGGGGCTACACCTTC.

This clone was picked up a small number of times. V usage is TRBV15 and J usage is TRBJ2-7; D remains unclear. The CDR3 spans 17 residues. Germline CDR1 is LNHNV and CDR2 is YYDKDF (reference sequence). Trimming left V 1 base short and J 2 bases short, with 18 bases between. In DNA, the CDR3 is TGTGCCACCAGCAGAGGGCGGTCTGGTATGACTCCCTACGAGCAGTACTTC. Translated: CATSRGRSGMTPYEQYF.

The rearrangement links TRBV18 to TRBJ2-1; 10 positions agree with TRBD2. CDR1 is KGHSH, CDR2 LQKENI, per germline. With V trimmed by 0 bases and J by 6 bases, 5 bases remained unmatched. The CDR3 runs 16 residues. Written as DNA, the CDR3 is TGTGCCAGCTCACCACCTAGTGGACTAGCGGTCAATGAGCAGTTCTTC. It yields the protein CASSPPSGLAVNEQFF.

The chain is built from TRBV30 and TRBJ1-1; the D gene is possibly TRBD1 (6 bases). Looked up from germline, CDR1 is GTSNPN and CDR2 is SVGIG (reference sequence). This CDR3 is built from 14 residues. The V end lost 0 bases, the J end lost 1 base, and 9 bases lay between the germline ends. For the CDR3, the DNA is TGTGCCTGGAGTGTACGGACAGCGAACACTGAAGCTTTCTTT. It is translated as CAWSVRTANTEAFF.

This clone was counted once. The chain uses TRBV2 and TRBJ2-2, with 7 bases that match TRBD1. The CDR3 is made up of 16 amino acids. The germline CDR1 and CDR2 sequences are SNHLY and FYNNEI. The V gene end was trimmed by 6 bases and the J gene end by 0 bases; junction bases not matched to a gene: 7. The CDR3 is CASRELTGSNTGELFF. The DNA of the CDR3 is TGTGCCAGCAGGGAATTGACAGGGTCGAACACCGGGGAGCTGTTTTTT.

The chain uses TRBV30 and TRBJ1-2; D unresolved. CDR1 and CDR2 from the germline V gene are GTSNPN and SVGIG (reference sequence). The CDR3 runs 13 residues. V was shortened by 0 bases and J by 2 bases, with 7 bases between the two germline ends. Here the CDR3 DNA reads TGTGCCTGGAGTGTTATCCAGAACTATGGCTACACCTTC. Amino acid sequence: CAWSVIQNYGYTF.

The rearrangement links TRBV19 to TRBJ1-1; maybe TRBD1 (5 bases). The CDR3 runs 14 residues. Germline CDR1 reads LNHDA; CDR2 reads SQIVND (reference sequence). The V gene lost 0 bases and the J gene lost 5 bases, with 10 bases spanning the gap. The CDR3 coding sequence is TGTGCCAGTAGTATAGAGGGGCGGCGAACTGAAGCTTTCTTT. Protein sequence: CASSIEGRRTEAFF.

The chain has TRBV30 and TRBJ2-1; 14 bases align to TRBD2. V shed 2 bases and J 6 bases; nucleotides not matched to a gene: 12. CDR1 and CDR2 (germline): GTSNPN, SVGIG (reference sequence). The CDR3 consists of 18 residues. As DNA, the CDR3 is TGTGCCTGGAGTCCCCCCGGACTAGCGGGGGGTCGTAGCAATGAGCAGTTCTTC. This sequence encodes CAWSPPGLAGGRSNEQFF. The entire variable domain, with the rest obtained from reference TRBV30 and TRBJ2-1, is as follows: SQTIHQWPATLVQPVGSPLSLECTVEGTSNPNLYWYRQAAGRGLQLLFYSVGIGQISSEVPQNLSASRPQDRQFILSSKKLLLSDSGFYLCAWSPPGLAGGRSNEQFFGPGTRLTVL.

This chain joins TRBV7-9 and TRBJ2-2; 9 bases map to TRBD2. There are 15 residues in the CDR3. Germline V lookup: CDR1 SEHNR, CDR2 FQNEAQ (reference sequence). The V segment lost 5 bases and the J segment 9 bases; nucleotides outside the gene matches: 10. The CDR3 here is CASSAPGLAVRELFF. CDR3 DNA: TGTGCCAGCAGCGCTCCGGGACTAGCAGTCCGGGAGCTGTTTTTT.

The chain employs TRBV28 and TRBJ2-2, with 7 bases lining up with TRBD2. Losses at the gene ends were 7 bases for V and 0 bases for J; bases not matched to a gene: 8. Per the germline V gene, CDR1 is MDHEN and CDR2 is SYDVKM. The length of the CDR3 is 16 residues. CDR3 DNA: TGTGCCAGCACCAGTCGGGGGGACTCGAACACCGGGGAGCTGTTTTTT. Protein sequence: CASTSRGDSNTGELFF.

The J gene is TRBJ1-1, the V gene TRBV27; D is ambiguous. The ends were cut back, 3 bases at V and 0 bases at J, with 8 bases in the middle. This CDR3 comprises 14 residues. The germline gives CDR1 MNHEY, CDR2 SMNVEV (reference sequence). This CDR3 reads CASSLQDMNTEAFF. DNA of the CDR3: TGTGCCAGCAGTTTGCAGGATATGAACACTGAAGCTTTCTTT.

The V and J genes are TRBV2 and TRBJ1-2; 9 positions match TRBD1. The junction had 8 bases not matched to a gene; V was cut back by 6 bases and J by 6 bases. CDR1 is SNHLY, CDR2 FYNNEI, per germline. The CDR3 runs to 14 residues. The CDR3: CASRTQGAGNGYTF. DNA for the CDR3: TGTGCCAGCAGGACACAGGGGGCAGGTAATGGCTACACCTTC.